This note documents a single T cell receptor (beta chain) sequence. Treg sorting used a CD4+CD25+CD127-/low gate. Full-length variable regions came from constant-region reverse primers plus semi-nested Nested Universal Primer A PCR. TCRdb itself ran the 5' RACE reads through MiXCR, one entry per CDR3 protein. The table shows tens of thousands of distinct CDR3 sequences, with about 28% occurring only once. Sequencing was carried out using tumor-infiltrating Tregs sorted from the breast tumor. The receptor was derived from a female donor with breast cancer.

The DNA for the CDR3 is TGCAGCGTTGAAGTGGGGGGCATCGCAGATACGCAGTATTTT. This gives the protein CSVEVGGIADTQYF. The chain combines TRBV29-1 with TRBJ2-3, with D perhaps being TRBD1 or TRBD2 (6 bases each). CDR1 and CDR2 (germline): SQVTM, ANQGSEA. This CDR3 comprises 14 residues. V was cut by 1 base and J by 4 bases, with 12 bases left in between.